This entry lists 6 T cell receptor beta chains sequenced from one sample in a study of blood T cell repertoires in COVID-19. Some clones are missing from TCRdb's copy, which holds only in-frame ones; the method was immunoSEQ multiplex PCR. The table lists approximately 76,000 clones, approximately 82% of them singletons. The sample was peripheral blood. These receptors all come from a man at least 80 years old with active or convalescent COVID-19.

This chain links TRBV29-1 with TRBJ1-5, with D hard to call. Trimming pared 0 bases from V and 4 bases from J, leaving 7 bases between. Germline lookup yields CDR1 SQVTM and CDR2 ANQGSEA. This CDR3 has 13 residues. The CDR3 loop is CSVEEGGNQPQHF. CDR3 DNA sequence: TGCAGCGTTGAAGAAGGCGGGAATCAGCCCCAGCATTTT.

The chain couples TRBV7-9 to TRBJ1-6; 8 bases agree with TRBD1. There are 16 residues in the CDR3. Germline assignment: CDR1 SEHNR and CDR2 FQNEAQ (reference sequence). The V and J ends lost 3 bases and 1 base, in that order; junction bases with no gene match: 2. The CDR3 here is CASSFRTGSYNSPLHF. In DNA, the CDR3 is TGTGCCAGCAGCTTCCGGACAGGGTCCTATAATTCACCCCTCCACTTT.

This clone was seen only a few times. The V call is TRBV18, the J call TRBJ2-2, with 8 nucleotides matching TRBD1. V lost 3 bases to trimming and J lost 2 bases; unmatched junction nucleotides: 5. CDR1 and CDR2 from the germline V gene are KGHSH and LQKENI. This CDR3 is built from 16 residues. CDR3 coding DNA: TGTGCCAGCTCACCGGGGACAGGCCGAAACACCGGGGAGCTGTTTTTT. Amino acids: CASSPGTGRNTGELFF.

The chain's CDR3 is CASSYSGAIYTF. The CDR3 DNA follows: TGTGCCAGCAGTTACAGTGGGGCGATTTACACCTTC. The chain combines TRBV6-2 or TRBV6-3 with TRBJ1-2; D is perhaps TRBD1 (5 bases). The CDR3 consists of 12 residues. Germline V gene data show CDR1 as MNHEY and CDR2 as SVGEGT. The V end lost 2 bases, the J end lost 11 bases, and 12 bases lay between the germline ends.

This clone was picked up a small number of times. The CDR3: CASSLRGNKEKLFF. The CDR3, as DNA: TGTGCCAGCAGCTTAAGAGGCAACAAAGAAAAACTGTTTTTT. The chain joins TRBV5-4 to TRBJ1-4; unclear D gene. The V end lost 2 bases, the J end lost 8 bases, and 13 bases lay between the germline ends. CDR3 length: 14 amino acids. The germline V gene has CDR1 SGHNT and CDR2 YYREEE (reference sequence).

The J gene is TRBJ2-1, the V gene TRBV18, with D perhaps TRBD1 (6 bases). The CDR3 length is 14 residues. Germline V gene sequence: CDR1 KGHSH, CDR2 LQKENI. The CDR3: CATGQGSSYNEQFF. CDR3 DNA sequence: TGTGCTACGGGGCAGGGGTCCTCCTACAATGAGCAGTTCTTC.